This T cell receptor beta chain was retrieved from a study of T cell responses to AZD1222 COVID-19 vaccine. The CDR3 runs to 13 residues. Germline values: CDR1 SQVTM, CDR2 ANQGSEA. V shed 8 bases and J shed 2 bases, with 14 bases lying between them. The table came from immunoSEQ multiplex PCR; TCRdb's copy has only in-frame clones and leaves some out. The sample lists approximately 80,000 clones, about nine tenths occurring once. The origin of this receptor is an adult who received the AZD1222 COVID-19 vaccine. The rearrangement uses TRBV29-1 and TRBJ2-3, with D hard to call. Source: peripheral blood, taken 28 days after the second AZD1222 dose. The CDR3 reads CSLRTRTTDTQYF. Written as DNA, the CDR3 is TGCAGCCTCCGGACCCGAACCACAGATACGCAGTATTTT.